This T cell receptor beta chain came from a study of cytomegalovirus exposure and HLA in healthy donors. Study-wide findings and caveats: More clonal expansion characterized HLA-associated TCR beta chains than equally common others in a later analysis.

This clone has more than one count but fewer than ten. The target antigen is unknown. Primers: 60 Vbeta forward and 13 Jbeta reverse. This table comes from immunoSEQ multiplex PCR, and its TCRdb copy is limited to in-frame clones, with some not included. The sample includes some 95,000 clones, about 67% of them seen just once. The ends lost 5 bases at V and 1 base at J; junction bases unmatched: 6. The CDR3 sequence is 16 residues long. The germline V gene has CDR1 LNHDA and CDR2 SQIVND (reference sequence). The sequence was collected from a man aged 30 to 45 in good health and CMV-seronegative. The genes are TRBV19 and TRBJ2-7, with 12 bases identical to TRBD2. The sample was PBMCs. CDR3 coding DNA: TGTGCCAGTAGTGGAAGGACTAGCGGGAATTCCTACGAGCAGTACTTC. Translated, it gives CASSGRTSGNSYEQYF.